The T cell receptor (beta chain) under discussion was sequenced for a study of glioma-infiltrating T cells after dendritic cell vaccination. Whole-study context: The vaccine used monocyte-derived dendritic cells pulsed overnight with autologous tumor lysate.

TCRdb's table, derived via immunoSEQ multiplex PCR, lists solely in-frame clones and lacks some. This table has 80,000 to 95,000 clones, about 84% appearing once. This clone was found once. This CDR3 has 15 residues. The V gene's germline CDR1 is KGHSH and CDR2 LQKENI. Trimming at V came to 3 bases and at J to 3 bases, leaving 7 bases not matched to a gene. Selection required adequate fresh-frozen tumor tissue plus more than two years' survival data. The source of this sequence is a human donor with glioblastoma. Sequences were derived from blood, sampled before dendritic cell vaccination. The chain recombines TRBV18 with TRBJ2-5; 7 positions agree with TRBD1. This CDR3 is CASSPTSGTEETQYF. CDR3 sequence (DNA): TGTGCCAGCTCACCCACTTCCGGGACAGAAGAGACCCAGTACTTC.